Presented here are 24 T cell receptor beta chains from one specimen sequenced in a study of blood T cell repertoires in COVID-19. Here immunoSEQ multiplex PCR was the method, and the copy in TCRdb shows in-frame clones only, minus some. The data hold approximately 200,000 clones, with more than 75% observed a single time. Sequenced input: PBMCs or T cells enriched from blood (not recorded which). The receptors stem from a woman aged 35 to 49 with acute COVID-19.

This chain joins TRBV28 and TRBJ2-7, with TRBD1 matching 7 bases. V lost 1 base and J lost 1; bases outside the gene matches: 4. The length of the CDR3 is 15 residues. Per the germline V gene, CDR1 is MDHEN and CDR2 is SYDVKM. The chain's CDR3 is CASSLSGQPSYEQYF. The CDR3, as DNA: TGTGCCAGCAGTTTATCGGGACAGCCGTCCTACGAGCAGTACTTC. The full variable domain, with the rest looked up from reference TRBV28 and TRBJ2-7, is DVKVTQSSRYLVKRTGEKVFLECVQDMDHENMFWYRQDPGLGLRLIYFSYDVKMKEKGDIPEGYSVSREKKERFSLILESASTNQTSMYLCASSLSGQPSYEQYFGPGTRLTVT.

The genes are TRBV5-8 and TRBJ2-5, with a weak D call TRBD1 (6 bases). Germline CDR1 and CDR2: SGHTS and YDEGEE. With 0 bases removed from V and 3 bases from J, the gap between germline ends came to 9 bases. The CDR3 covers 14 residues. DNA for the CDR3: TGTGCCAGCAGCTTGGGATCAGGGGAAGAGACCCAGTACTTC. This encodes CASSLGSGEETQYF.

This chain connects TRBV28 to TRBJ1-6; a weak D match, TRBD1 (6 bases). This CDR3 is built from 14 residues. Trimming stripped 6 bases from V and 9 bases from J, with 15 bases between. Germline CDR1 is MDHEN and CDR2 is SYDVKM. The CDR3 loop reads CASRLQGVGSPLHF. CDR3 bases: TGTGCCAGCAGGCTACAGGGAGTGGGTTCACCCCTCCACTTT.

This rearrangement joins TRBV4-3 to TRBJ1-2; the D gene is possibly TRBD1 (6 bases). Trimming cost V 5 bases and J 6 bases, with 13 bases left between them. Germline CDR1 reads LGHNA; CDR2 reads YSLEER. The CDR3 sequence is 13 residues long. The CDR3 loop reads CASSSNRVHGYTF. DNA for the CDR3: TGCGCCAGCAGCTCTAACAGGGTGCATGGCTACACCTTC.

V usage is TRBV7-3 and J usage is TRBJ2-2; D ambiguous. V dropped 4 bases and J dropped 5 bases, with 11 bases sitting between them. This CDR3 contains 14 residues. Germline V lookup: CDR1 SGHTA, CDR2 FQGTGA. The CDR3 sequence: CASSSTPGTGELFF. The CDR3 nucleotides are TGTGCCAGCAGCTCCACCCCCGGGACCGGGGAGCTGTTTTTT.

This clone was observed a single time. The genes are TRBV18 and TRBJ1-3; 9 bases fit TRBD1. V was clipped by 2 bases and J by 4 bases; unmatched bases: 6. This CDR3 spans 16 amino acids. Germline V gene data show CDR1 as KGHSH and CDR2 as LQKENI. The CDR3 coding sequence is TGTGCCAGCTCACCAGAACAGGGGGCAACAGGAAACACCATATATTTT. Amino acids: CASSPEQGATGNTIYF.

This clone was detected only a few times. The chain has TRBV19 and TRBJ2-1; D is unclear. The CDR3 is 12 amino acids. V shed 5 bases and J shed 4 bases, with 6 bases lying between them. The germline V gene has CDR1 LNHDA and CDR2 SQIVND (reference sequence). CDR3 in DNA: TGTGCCAGTAGTTCCCTGTACAATGAGCAGTTCTTC. This sequence encodes CASSSLYNEQFF.

This sequence joins TRBV6-5 and TRBJ1-5; D perhaps matches TRBD1 (5 bases). The CDR3 extends over 15 amino acids. Trimming removed 0 bases at V and 7 bases at J, with 13 bases between. CDR1 and CDR2 from the germline V gene are MNHEY and SVGAGI. CDR3 in amino acids: CASSYSKGLGQPQHF. The DNA of the CDR3 is TGTGCCAGCAGTTACTCGAAGGGGTTGGGGCAGCCCCAGCATTTT.

This rearrangement joins TRBV15 to TRBJ2-7, with D perhaps TRBD2 (6 bases). CDR1 is LNHNV, CDR2 YYDKDF, per germline (reference sequence). The CDR3 extends over 16 amino acids. V lost 1 base and J lost 0, with 13 bases in between. The chain's CDR3 is CATSRGMAGSSYEQYF. The CDR3 coding sequence is TGTGCCACCAGCAGAGGAATGGCGGGGAGCTCCTACGAGCAGTACTTC.

V gene TRBV11-1 combines with J gene TRBJ1-2; D remains unclear. V was clipped by 5 bases and J by 3 bases, with 10 bases between them. This CDR3 spans 13 amino acids. Germline CDR1 SGHAT, CDR2 FQDESV (reference sequence). The chain's CDR3 is CASSPTSYYGYTF. In DNA form, the CDR3 reads TGTGCCAGCAGCCCCACGAGCTACTATGGCTACACCTTC.

The table lists this clone with a count of one. The V and J genes are TRBV6-5 and TRBJ2-7; 10 nucleotides line up with TRBD1. This CDR3 is 14 amino acids long. CDR1 and CDR2 from the germline V gene are MNHEY and SVGAGI. J was trimmed by 7 bases and V by 6 bases; bases with no gene match: 9. CDR3 protein: CASSHRDRGEEQYF. CDR3 nucleotides: TGTGCCAGCAGCCACCGGGACAGGGGCGAAGAGCAGTACTTC.

A word on this clone: The identical CDR3 is also encoded by other nucleotide sequences in the sample. This chain links TRBV27 with TRBJ1-1; the D gene is possibly TRBD1 (5 bases). This CDR3 is 11 amino acids long. Germline values: CDR1 MNHEY, CDR2 SMNVEV (reference sequence). Deletions cut 6 bases from V and 8 bases from J, with 10 bases between. The CDR3 DNA reads TGTGCCAGCAGGCAGGGAACCGAAGCTTTCTTT. Translation gives CASRQGTEAFF.

In regard to this clone: At one end, the junction sequence differs from germline, possibly due to a read error. This rearrangement joins TRBV7-7 to TRBJ2-3; maybe TRBD2 (5 bases). Germline V lookup: CDR1 SSHAT, CDR2 FNYEAQ (reference sequence). The CDR3 contains 15 residues. In DNA, the CDR3 is TGTGCTAGCAGCCCGACTACATCTAGCACAGATACGCAGTATTTT. Translating gives CASSPTTSSTDTQYF.

The chain employs TRBV5-1 and TRBJ2-5; a weak D match, TRBD2 (5 bases). The CDR3 spans 12 residues. Germline-derived CDR1 and CDR2 are SGHRS and YFSETQ. Trimming took off 5 bases at V and 4 bases at J, with 9 bases between the two ends. CDR3 loop: CASRSGSETQYF. The CDR3 DNA follows: TGCGCCAGCAGGAGCGGTTCAGAGACCCAGTACTTC. The whole variable domain, filled in from reference TRBV5-1 and TRBJ2-5, reads KAGVTQTPRYLIKTRGQQVTLSCSPISGHRSVSWYQQTPGQGLQFLFEYFSETQRNKGNFPGRFSGRQFSNSRSEMNVSTLELGDSALYLCASRSGSETQYFGPGTRLLVL.

This sequence joins TRBV25-1 and TRBJ1-1; the D is unclear. V lost 2 bases and J 5 bases, leaving 9 bases between the germline ends. Germline V gene data show CDR1 as MGHDK and CDR2 as SYGVNS. The CDR3 has 13 amino acids. The CDR3 loop reads CASSEPGLTEAFF. The CDR3 DNA reads TGTGCCAGCAGTGAACCAGGCCTAACTGAAGCTTTCTTT. Drawing the rest from reference TRBV25-1 and TRBJ1-1, the complete variable domain is EADIYQTPRYLVIGTGKKITLECSQTMGHDKMYWYQQDPGMELHLIHYSYGVNSTEKGDLSSESTVSRIRTEHFPLTLESARPSHTSQYLCASSEPGLTEAFFGQGTRLTVV.

The V and J genes are TRBV5-1 and TRBJ2-5, with D unresolved. Trimming pared 0 bases from V and 1 base from J, leaving 10 bases between. CDR1 is SGHRS and CDR2 is YFSETQ in the germline V gene. This CDR3 comprises 15 residues. The CDR3 DNA reads as TGCGCCAGCAGCTTGGGGCAGGCGATCCAAGAGACCCAGTACTTC. It codes for CASSLGQAIQETQYF. The full variable domain, in which reference TRBV5-1 and TRBJ2-5 provide the parts outside the CDR3, is KAGVTQTPRYLIKTRGQQVTLSCSPISGHRSVSWYQQTPGQGLQFLFEYFSETQRNKGNFPGRFSGRQFSNSRSEMNVSTLELGDSALYLCASSLGQAIQETQYFGPGTRLLVL.

V is TRBV3-1 (or the pseudogene TRBV3-2) and J is TRBJ2-1; D remains ambiguous. Germline V gene lookup returns CDR1 LGHDT and CDR2 YNNKEL (reference sequence). Trimming stripped 6 bases from V and 0 bases from J, with 9 bases between. The CDR3 is made up of 14 amino acids. CDR3 residues: CASRRHGSYNEQFF. CDR3 nucleotides: TGTGCCAGCAGAAGACACGGCTCCTACAATGAGCAGTTCTTC.

V gene TRBV6-5 combines with J gene TRBJ2-4; D is possibly TRBD2 (6 bases). The CDR3 covers 15 residues. Trimming cost V 5 bases and J 0 bases, with 11 bases left between them. Germline V gene sequence: CDR1 MNHEY, CDR2 SVGAGI. In nucleotides, the CDR3 is TGTGCCAGCAGTCGCGGGGACTTAGCCAAAAACATTCAGTACTTC. Protein product: CASSRGDLAKNIQYF.

The chain carries TRBV5-6 and TRBJ1-4, with D unresolved. CDR3 length: 14 residues. Germline lookup yields CDR1 SGHDT and CDR2 YYEEEE. V lost 2 bases and J 8 bases, leaving 13 bases between the germline ends. The CDR3 loop is CASSFRPGEEKLFF. DNA of the CDR3: TGTGCCAGCAGCTTCCGCCCGGGTGAGGAAAAACTGTTTTTT. Full variable domain (missing parts from reference TRBV5-6 and TRBJ1-4): DAGVTQSPTHLIKTRGQQVTLRCSPKSGHDTVSWYQQALGQGPQFIFQYYEEEERQRGNFPDRFSGHQFPNYSSELNVNALLLGDSALYLCASSFRPGEEKLFFGSGTQLSVL.

The genes are TRBV28 and TRBJ1-1, with TRBD1 matching over 10 bases. The CDR3 contains 13 residues. Germline CDR1 MDHEN, CDR2 SYDVKM. Trimming removed 10 bases from V and 11 bases from J; junction bases left unmatched: 13. CDR3 DNA sequence: TGTGCCACCGTAGACAGGGGGCGAATTTGGGCTTTCTTT. This sequence encodes CATVDRGRIWAFF.

Points on this clone: Mismatch with germline at one junction end may stem from a read error. This rearrangement joins TRBV29-1 to TRBJ1-1, with TRBD1 matching 8 bases. The CDR3 is 16 residues long. Germline CDR1 SQVTM, CDR2 ANQGSEA. CDR3 residues: CSVGGPGQDMNIEAFF. The CDR3 DNA is TGCAGCGTCGGAGGACCGGGACAGGATATGAACATTGAAGCTTTCTTT.

This clone was seen just once. This chain joins TRBV7-8 and TRBJ2-7; TRBD1 might be the D (5 bases). CDR3 size: 15 residues. Germline lookup yields CDR1 SGHVS and CDR2 FQNEAQ. Trimming cost V 1 base and J 6 bases, with 16 bases left between them. CDR3 loop: CASSLGSGSLGEQYF. As DNA, the CDR3 is TGTGCCAGCAGCTTAGGTTCAGGGTCACTCGGCGAGCAGTACTTC.

This chain links TRBV6-5 with TRBJ1-3, with a possible D match to TRBD1 (6 bases). This CDR3 is 16 amino acids long. Trimming shortened V by 2 bases and J by 0 bases, and 11 bases separated the two germline ends. Looked up from germline, CDR1 is MNHEY and CDR2 is SVGAGI. CDR3 sequence: CASSYPTGYSGNTIYF. CDR3 nucleotide sequence: TGTGCCAGCAGTTACCCCACAGGGTACTCTGGAAACACCATATATTTT.

In the case of this clone: Distinct nucleotide sequences in the sample also encode this CDR3. The chain has TRBV30 and TRBJ1-5; weak D call: TRBD1 (5 bases). There are 13 residues in the CDR3. Trimming cost V 1 base and J 7 bases, with 11 bases left between them. Germline CDR1 reads GTSNPN; CDR2 reads SVGIG (reference sequence). The CDR3 sequence: CAWSARVGQPQHF. CDR3 DNA sequence: TGTGCCTGGAGTGCCAGGGTGGGGCAGCCCCAGCATTTT. Looking up the rest from reference TRBV30 and TRBJ1-5 gives the full variable domain: SQTIHQWPATLVQPVGSPLSLECTVEGTSNPNLYWYRQAAGRGLQLLFYSVGIGQISSEVPQNLSASRPQDRQFILSSKKLLLSDSGFYLCAWSARVGQPQHFGDGTRLSIL.